A single sample gave rise to the 10 T cell receptor beta chains below, sequenced in a study of blood T cells in healthy people across ages. Through a sample-barcoded 5' primer and a J-beta primer mix, a second PCR was run for roughly 6 to 11 cycles. Each CDR3 protein gets one entry after TCRdb re-called the 5' RACE reads with MiXCR. Of hundreds of thousands of distinct CDR3 sequences in the sample, roughly 21% were seen once. The sample comprised blood. These receptors all stem from a man between 65 and 79 years old in good health.

This clonotype was found a few times. The V gene is TRBV5-5, the J gene TRBJ1-4; a weak D match, TRBD1 (5 bases). Germline CDR1 SGHKS, CDR2 YYEKEE (reference sequence). The length of the CDR3 is 15 residues. Trimming shortened V by 4 bases and J by 8 bases, and 18 bases separated the two germline ends. The CDR3 region is CASSQTVGEWEKLFF. In DNA, the CDR3 is TGTGCCAGCAGCCAAACAGTGGGGGAGTGGGAAAAACTGTTTTTT.

The genes are TRBV3-1 and TRBJ2-5; 7 nucleotides line up with TRBD2. The end of the DNA fits TRBJ2-1 better, so the J call may be wrong. This CDR3 has 15 residues. CDR1 is LGHDT, CDR2 YNNKEL, per germline (reference sequence). CDR3 DNA: TGTGCCAGCAGCCAAGATTGGGGGAGGGGATTTGAGCAGTTCTTC. The encoded protein is CASSQDWGRGFEQFF.

This sequence joins TRBV28 and TRBJ2-3; D gene unclear. Trimming removed 3 bases at V and 5 bases at J, with 12 bases between. Germline V lookup: CDR1 MDHEN, CDR2 SYDVKM. The CDR3 totals 14 residues. CDR3 nucleotide sequence: TGTGCCAGCAGTTTCTTGACGGTCCAAGATACGCAGTATTTT. Translating gives CASSFLTVQDTQYF.

The genes are TRBV5-1 and TRBJ1-2, with D hard to call. The CDR3 is made up of 14 amino acids. The germline V gene has CDR1 SGHRS and CDR2 YFSETQ. The V end was cut by 0 bases, the J end by 6 bases, with 12 bases between. The CDR3 nucleotides are TGCGCCAGCAGCTTGGAGGGTCAGGCCCATGGCTACACCTTC. It codes for CASSLEGQAHGYTF.

This chain connects TRBV7-9 to TRBJ2-1; D remains ambiguous. The CDR3 is 12 residues long. Germline V CDR1 and CDR2: SEHNR, FQNEAQ (reference sequence). Trimming stripped 5 bases from V and 9 bases from J, with 11 bases between. CDR3 residues: CASSRAVVEQFF. For the CDR3, the DNA is TGTGCCAGCAGCCGCGCAGTAGTTGAGCAGTTCTTC.

There are a few counts of this clonotype. The chain has TRBV24-1 and TRBJ2-5; 10 nucleotides match TRBD2. Germline V gene data show CDR1 as KGHDR and CDR2 as SFDVKD. V lost 1 base, J lost 9 bases, and 10 bases stayed unmatched. The CDR3 loop spans 16 amino acids. As DNA, the CDR3 is TGTGCCACCAGTGATTTCAAGCGGGAGGGGGAAAAGGCCCAGTACTTC. As protein: CATSDFKREGEKAQYF.

This clonotype has ten or more counts. The V call is TRBV6-1, the J call TRBJ1-2, with 8 bases fitting TRBD1. There are 17 residues in the CDR3. Germline V lookup: CDR1 MNHNS, CDR2 SASEGT. The J segment lost 4 bases and the V segment lost 6 bases, leaving 16 bases of the junction unmatched. As DNA, the CDR3 is TGTGCCAGCAGAGGGGGACAGGTTCCCCGCTGGGGCTATGGCTACACCTTC. Its translation: CASRGGQVPRWGYGYTF.

This clonotype has ten or more counts. The chain couples TRBV12-3 or TRBV12-4 to TRBJ2-3; no firm D call. Trimming left V 2 bases short and J 4 bases short, with 4 bases between. The CDR3 sequence is 12 residues long. Written as DNA, the CDR3 is TGTGCCAGCAGTTTATCGGCAGATACGCAGTATTTT. This translates into CASSLSADTQYF.

The V call is TRBV18, the J call TRBJ1-1; 7 bases fit TRBD1. The CDR3 spans 14 residues. Germline V gene sequence: CDR1 KGHSH, CDR2 LQKENI. V lost 6 bases to trimming and J lost 4 bases; unmatched junction nucleotides: 8. This chain's CDR3 is CASSHDRAVTEAFF. The CDR3 DNA follows: TGTGCCAGCTCGCATGACAGGGCCGTCACTGAAGCTTTCTTT.

This clonotype was detected only a few times. The V and J genes are TRBV9 and TRBJ2-5; 10 nucleotides match TRBD2. V lost 4 bases and J lost 5; bases outside the gene matches: 14. The CDR3 is 17 amino acids. Looked up from germline, CDR1 is SGDLS and CDR2 is YYNGEE. CDR3 DNA: TGTGCCAGCAGCAGGGGGCTAGCGGGAGTCTCTTCGGAGACCCAGTACTTC. Translating gives CASSRGLAGVSSETQYF.